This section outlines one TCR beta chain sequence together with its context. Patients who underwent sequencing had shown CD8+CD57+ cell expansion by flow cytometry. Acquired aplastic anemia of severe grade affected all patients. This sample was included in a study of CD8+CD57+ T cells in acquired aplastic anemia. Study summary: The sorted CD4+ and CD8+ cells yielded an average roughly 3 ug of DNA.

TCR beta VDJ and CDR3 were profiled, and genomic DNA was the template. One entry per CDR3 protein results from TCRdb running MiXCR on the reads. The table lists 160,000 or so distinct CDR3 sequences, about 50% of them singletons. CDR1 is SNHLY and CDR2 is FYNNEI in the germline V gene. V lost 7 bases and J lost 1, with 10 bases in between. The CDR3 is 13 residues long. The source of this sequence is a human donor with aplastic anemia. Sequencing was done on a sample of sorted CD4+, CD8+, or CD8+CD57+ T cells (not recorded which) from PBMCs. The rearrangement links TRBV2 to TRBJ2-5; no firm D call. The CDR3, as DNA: TGTGCCAGCACCTGGGGTCTCCAAGAGACCCAGTACTTC. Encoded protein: CASTWGLQETQYF. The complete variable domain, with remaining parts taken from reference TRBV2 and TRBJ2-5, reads EPEVTQTPSHQVTQMGQEVILRCVPISNHLYFYWYRQILGQKVEFLVSFYNNEISEKSEIFDDQFSVERPDGSNFTLKIRSTKLEDSAMYFCASTWGLQETQYFGPGTRLLVL.